The entry below gives a single T cell receptor beta chain sequence along with its context. The antigen remains unidentified. CDR1 and CDR2 (germline): SNHLY, FYNNEI. V lost 4 bases and J 3 bases, leaving 10 bases between the germline ends. This CDR3 spans 14 amino acids. The data derive from a study of T cells in Graves' hyperthyroidism and ophthalmopathy. Template material for amplifying TCR beta CDR3 regions consisted of RNA transcripts. RT-PCR in the first round (using the HTBI primer set) targeted the TCR CDR3. TCRdb reanalysed the multiplex PCR reads using MiXCR and keeps one entry per CDR3 protein. The profile shows approximately 710,000 distinct CDR3 sequences, roughly 17% of them singletons. Notes on the study in general: Through a model of 13 V-J features, ophthalmopathy was separated from stable hyperthyroidism.

The chain uses TRBV2 and TRBJ1-3; D call uncertain. Sequenced sample: blood. The sequence was collected from a man aged 45-65 years with Graves' hyperthyroidism. CDR3 bases: TGTGCCAGCAGTGCCGACGATAATGGAAACACCATATATTTT. It translates to CASSADDNGNTIYF. Together with reference TRBV2 and TRBJ1-3, the CDR3 gives the full variable domain: EPEVTQTPSHQVTQMGQEVILRCVPISNHLYFYWYRQILGQKVEFLVSFYNNEISEKSEIFDDQFSVERPDGSNFTLKIRSTKLEDSAMYFCASSADDNGNTIYFGEGSWLTVV.